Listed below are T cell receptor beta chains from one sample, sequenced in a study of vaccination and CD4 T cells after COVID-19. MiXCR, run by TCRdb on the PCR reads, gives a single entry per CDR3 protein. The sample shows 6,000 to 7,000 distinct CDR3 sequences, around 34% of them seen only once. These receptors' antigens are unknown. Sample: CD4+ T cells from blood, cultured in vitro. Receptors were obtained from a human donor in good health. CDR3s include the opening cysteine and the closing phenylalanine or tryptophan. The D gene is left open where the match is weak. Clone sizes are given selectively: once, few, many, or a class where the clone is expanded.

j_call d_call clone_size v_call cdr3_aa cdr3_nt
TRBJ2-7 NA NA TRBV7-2 CASSLVVRSGSAYEQYF TGTGCCAGCAGCTTAGTGGTCCGGAGCGGGTCAGCCTACGAGCAGTACTTC
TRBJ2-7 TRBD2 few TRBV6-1 CASLTRTRRPEQYF TGTGCCAGCTTAACCCGGACTAGGAGGCCCGAGCAGTACTTC
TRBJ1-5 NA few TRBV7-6 CASSLGTHQSQPQHF TGTGCCAGCAGCTTAGGGACACATCAAAGTCAGCCCCAGCATTTT
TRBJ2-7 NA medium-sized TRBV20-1 CSARATGTYEQYF TGCAGTGCTAGGGCGACGGGAACATACGAGCAGTACTTC
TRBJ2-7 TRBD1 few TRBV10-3 CAISEAPGQGYEQYF TGTGCCATCAGTGAGGCACCGGGACAGGGCTACGAGCAGTACTTC
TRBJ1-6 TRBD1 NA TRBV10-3 CAISGTGLAYSPLHF TGTGCCATCAGTGGGACAGGGTTGGCTTATTCACCCCTCCACTTT
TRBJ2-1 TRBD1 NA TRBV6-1 CASNIRQGSYNEQFF TGTGCCAGCAATATCCGACAGGGCAGCTACAATGAGCAGTTCTTC
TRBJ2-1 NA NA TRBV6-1 CASTPGPTYNEQFF TGTGCCAGCACCCCCGGGCCTACCTACAATGAGCAGTTCTTC
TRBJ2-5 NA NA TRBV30 CAWSVGYQETQYF TGTGCCTGGAGTGTAGGGTACCAAGAGACCCAGTACTTC
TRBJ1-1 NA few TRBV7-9 CASSLAETEAFF TGTGCCAGCAGCTTAGCGGAAACTGAAGCTTTCTTT
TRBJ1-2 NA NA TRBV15 CATSRDRADLDYGYTF TGTGCCACCAGCAGAGATCGGGCAGACTTAGACTATGGCTACACCTTC
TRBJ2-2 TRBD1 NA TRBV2 CASSLGQGTGELFF TGTGCCAGCAGTCTCGGACAGGGCACCGGGGAGCTGTTTTTT
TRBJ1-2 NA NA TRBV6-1 CASRTRGSSYGYTF TGTGCCAGCAGGACGAGAGGTTCCAGCTATGGCTACACCTTC
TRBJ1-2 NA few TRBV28 CASTTGTALRYGYTF TGTGCCAGCACCACAGGGACGGCACTGCGGTATGGCTACACCTTC
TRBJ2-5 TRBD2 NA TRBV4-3 CASSQLAGAGETQYF TGCGCCAGCAGCCAGCTAGCGGGAGCTGGGGAGACCCAGTACTTC
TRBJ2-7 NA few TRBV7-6 CASSLGGGAYEQYF TGTGCCAGCAGCTTAGGTGGGGGCGCCTACGAGCAGTACTTC
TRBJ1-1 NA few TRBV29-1 CSGAEGTNTEAFF TGCAGCGGGGCTGAGGGGACGAACACTGAAGCTTTCTTT
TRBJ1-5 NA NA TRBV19 CASSTGTPLVPQHF TGTGCCAGTAGTACAGGGACGCCCTTGGTGCCCCAGCATTTT
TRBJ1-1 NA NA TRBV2 CASMEGTEAFF TGTGCCAGCATGGAAGGCACTGAAGCTTTCTTT
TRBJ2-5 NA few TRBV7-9 CASSPRGVETQYF TGTGCCAGCAGCCCCCGAGGGGTAGAGACCCAGTACTTC
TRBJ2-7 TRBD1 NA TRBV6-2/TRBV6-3 CASSPITGTGSEQYF TGTGCCAGCAGTCCCATAACCGGGACAGGGTCCGAGCAGTACTTC
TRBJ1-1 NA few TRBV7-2 CASSLKGVTEAFF TGTGCCAGCAGCTTAAAGGGGGTCACTGAAGCTTTCTTT
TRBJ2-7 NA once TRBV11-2 CASSSRDPSYEQYF TGTGCCAGCAGCTCCCGGGATCCCTCCTACGAGCAGTACTTC
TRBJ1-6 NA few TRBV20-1 CSAREVGVTYNSPLHF TGCAGTGCTAGAGAGGTTGGGGTAACCTATAATTCACCCCTCCACTTT
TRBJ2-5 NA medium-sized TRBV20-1 CSAWGLAGETQYF TGCAGTGCTTGGGGACTGGCGGGGGAGACCCAGTACTTC
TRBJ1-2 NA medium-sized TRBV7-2 CASSLGRGGYGYTF TGTGCCAGCAGCTTAGGAAGGGGGGGATATGGCTACACCTTC
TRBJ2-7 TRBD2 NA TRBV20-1 CSATPIDSGTYEQYF TGCAGTGCTACACCGATCGATAGCGGGACCTACGAGCAGTACTTC
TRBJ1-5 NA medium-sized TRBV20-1 CSAPPDTVGQPQHF TGCAGTGCTCCCCCGGACACCGTGGGACAGCCCCAGCATTTT
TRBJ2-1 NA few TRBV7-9 CASSRRVEQFF TGTGCCAGCAGCCGACGGGTTGAGCAGTTCTTC
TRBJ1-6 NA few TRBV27 CASSRGSSYNSPLHF TGTGCCAGCAGTCGGGGGAGCTCCTATAATTCACCCCTCCACTTT
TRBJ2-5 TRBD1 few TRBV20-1 CSAEDRGLYQETQYF TGCAGTGCTGAGGACAGGGGCCTGTACCAAGAGACCCAGTACTTC
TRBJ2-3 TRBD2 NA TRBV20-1 CSAPPLAGGPDTQYF TGCAGTGCCCCCCCCCTAGCGGGAGGACCAGATACGCAGTATTTT
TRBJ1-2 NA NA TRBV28 CASSPRRGRRNGYTF TGTGCCAGCAGTCCACGGCGGGGCAGGCGAAATGGCTACACCTTC
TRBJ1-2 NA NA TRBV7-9 CASSLFVVVGYTF TGTGCCAGCAGCTTATTCGTGGTGGTTGGCTACACCTTC
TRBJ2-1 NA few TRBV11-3 CASSWGTLEQFF TGTGCCAGCAGCTGGGGTACCCTTGAGCAGTTCTTC
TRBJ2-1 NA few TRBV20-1 CSASPGGSTSEQFF TGCAGTGCTTCGCCCGGCGGATCGACGTCTGAGCAGTTCTTC
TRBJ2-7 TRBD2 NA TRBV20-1 CSARVQTSVPYEQYF TGCAGTGCTAGAGTGCAGACTAGCGTACCCTACGAGCAGTACTTC
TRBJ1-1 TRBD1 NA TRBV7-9 CASSFPGTGGNTEAFF TGTGCCAGCAGCTTCCCCGGGACAGGGGGGAACACTGAAGCTTTCTTT
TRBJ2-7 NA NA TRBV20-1 CSARVPSSYEQYF TGCAGTGCTAGAGTCCCTAGCTCCTACGAGCAGTACTTC
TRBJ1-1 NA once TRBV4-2 CASSPPQPNTEAFF TGTGCCAGCAGCCCACCACAACCAAACACTGAAGCTTTCTTT
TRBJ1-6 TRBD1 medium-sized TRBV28 CASSPTGVHNSPLHF TGTGCCAGCAGTCCCACAGGGGTCCATAATTCACCCCTCCACTTT
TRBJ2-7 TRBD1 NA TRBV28 CASSLVTGGRVNEQYF TGTGCCAGCAGTTTAGTGACAGGGGGAAGGGTTAACGAGCAGTACTTC
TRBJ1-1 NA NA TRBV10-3 CAISDPVKNTEAFF TGTGCCATCAGTGACCCTGTAAAGAACACTGAAGCTTTCTTT
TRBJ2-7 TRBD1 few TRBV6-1 CASSRDRGGDEQYF TGTGCCAGCAGTAGGGACAGGGGTGGAGACGAGCAGTACTTC
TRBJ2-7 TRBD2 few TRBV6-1 CASRRLSGASYEQYF TGTGCCAGCAGGCGCCTTAGCGGGGCCTCCTACGAGCAGTACTTC
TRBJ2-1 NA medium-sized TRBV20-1 CSAPGRLHEQFF TGCAGTGCGCCCGGCAGATTACATGAGCAGTTCTTC
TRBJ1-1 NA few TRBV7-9 CASSRVGGDDKAFF TGTGCCAGCAGCCGGGTGGGGGGAGACGATAAAGCTTTCTTT
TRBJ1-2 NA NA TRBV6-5 CASSYGGASNYGYTF TGTGCCAGCAGTTACGGTGGCGCCTCTAACTATGGCTACACCTTC
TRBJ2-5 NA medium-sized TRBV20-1 CSAVTSANAQYF TGCAGTGCTGTGACATCGGCGAATGCCCAGTACTTC